This T cell receptor beta chain is drawn from a study of a mutant IDH1 vaccine in newly diagnosed glioma. Study at large: Treated patients were around 60% male, roughly 40% female, mean age 40.4 years. Study outcomes and limitations: Changes to the top peripheral T cell clonotypes appeared unrelated to pseudoprogression. Researchers report vaccine-induced immune responses in about 93% of patients.

This clone was seen a few times. Its antigen is still unknown. Time point reported: week 47, end of study. Vaccination comprised doses that each held 300 ug of mutant IDH1 20-mer peptide, plus topical imiquimod. Germline V gene sequence: CDR1 SGHNT, CDR2 YYREEE (reference sequence). The CDR3 consists of 15 residues. Trimming shortened V by 0 bases and J by 0 bases, and 9 bases separated the two germline ends. This table comes from immunoSEQ multiplex PCR, and its TCRdb copy is limited to in-frame clones, with some not included. Of 30,000 to 40,000 clones listed, 80% to 95% are singletons. Sequencing used PBMCs, obtained from a glioma patient whose treatment included an IDH1 peptide vaccine. The chain is built from TRBV5-4 and TRBJ1-2; D unclear. The TCR comes from a woman in her 40s with glioma. The CDR3 DNA sequence: TGTGCCAGCAGCTTGGCCCTGGGGACTAACTATGGCTACACCTTC. Residues: CASSLALGTNYGYTF.